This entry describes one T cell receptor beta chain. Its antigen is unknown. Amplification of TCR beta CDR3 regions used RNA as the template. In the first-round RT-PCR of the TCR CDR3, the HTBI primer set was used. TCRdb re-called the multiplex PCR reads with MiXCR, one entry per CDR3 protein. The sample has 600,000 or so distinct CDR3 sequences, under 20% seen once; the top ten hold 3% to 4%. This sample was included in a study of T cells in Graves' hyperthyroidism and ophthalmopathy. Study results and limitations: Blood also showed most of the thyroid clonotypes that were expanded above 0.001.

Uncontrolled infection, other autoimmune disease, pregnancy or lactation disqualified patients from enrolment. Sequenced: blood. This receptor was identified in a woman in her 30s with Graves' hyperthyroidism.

CDR3 sequence reads: CASSYLSGPISYEQYF. The CDR3 nucleotides read TGTGCCAGCAGCTATCTTTCGGGACCGATATCCTACGAGCAGTACTTC. The chain is built from TRBV7-9 and TRBJ2-7; D tentatively fits TRBD1 or TRBD2 (5 bases each). The CDR3 sequence is 16 residues long. Germline V gives CDR1 SEHNR, CDR2 FQNEAQ (reference sequence). V dropped 4 bases and J dropped 1 base, with 17 bases sitting between them.